This T cell receptor (beta chain) was identified during a study of blood T cell repertoires in COVID-19. Overall study: COVID-19 samples, acute and convalescent, were from the United States, Italy and Spain. PBMCs, B-cell-depleted T cells, or T cells provided the cDNA or gDNA that made up the material.

A single count supports this clone. Authors' processing steps: By means of reference gene primer amplification, nucleated cell counts were estimated. Here immunoSEQ multiplex PCR was the method, and the copy in TCRdb shows in-frame clones only, minus some. Clone size and V and J calls were adopted from that table, with D and trimming inferred from the DNA. The table shows 300,000 to 350,000 clones, with approximately 88% occurring only once. This CDR3 contains 16 residues. Germline V gene lookup returns CDR1 SGHNT and CDR2 YYREEE (reference sequence). With V trimmed by 3 bases and J by 5 bases, 8 bases remained unmatched. Patients of the Seattle cohort, enrolled during active infection, were followed longitudinally.

The source material was peripheral blood. The source is a woman under 40 with COVID-19, enrolled during active disease. This rearrangement joins TRBV5-4 to TRBJ2-1; 10 bases are shared with TRBD2. CDR3 region: CASSYPIAGGNNEQFF. The CDR3 coding sequence is TGTGCCAGCAGCTACCCCATAGCGGGGGGAAACAATGAGCAGTTCTTC.